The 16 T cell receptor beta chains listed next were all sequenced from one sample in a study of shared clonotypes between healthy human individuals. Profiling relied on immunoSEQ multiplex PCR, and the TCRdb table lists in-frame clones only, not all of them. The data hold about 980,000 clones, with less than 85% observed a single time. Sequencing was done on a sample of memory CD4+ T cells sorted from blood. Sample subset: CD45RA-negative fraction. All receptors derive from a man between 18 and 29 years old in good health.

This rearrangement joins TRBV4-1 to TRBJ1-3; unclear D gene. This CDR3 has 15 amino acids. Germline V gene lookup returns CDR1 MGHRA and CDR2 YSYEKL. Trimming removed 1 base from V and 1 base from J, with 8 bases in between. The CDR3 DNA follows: TGCGCCAGCAGCCAAGTCGGCCAATCTGGAAACACCATATATTTT. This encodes CASSQVGQSGNTIYF.

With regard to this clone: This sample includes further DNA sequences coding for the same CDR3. CDR3 amino acids: CASSSGTENTEAFF. The DNA for the CDR3 is TGTGCCAGCAGCTCTGGGACAGAGAACACTGAAGCTTTCTTT. The chain joins TRBV7-9 to TRBJ1-1, with 7 positions matching TRBD1. The CDR3 covers 14 residues. CDR1 is SEHNR, CDR2 FQNEAQ, per germline (reference sequence). Trimming took 4 bases from V and 1 from J; bases not matched to a gene: 3.

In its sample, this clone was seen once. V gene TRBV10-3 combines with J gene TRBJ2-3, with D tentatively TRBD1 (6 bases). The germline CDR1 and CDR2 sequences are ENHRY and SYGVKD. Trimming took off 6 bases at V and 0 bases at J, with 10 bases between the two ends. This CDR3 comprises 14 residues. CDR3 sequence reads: CAIRAGQSTDTQYF. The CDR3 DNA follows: TGTGCCATCAGGGCCGGACAGAGCACAGATACGCAGTATTTT.

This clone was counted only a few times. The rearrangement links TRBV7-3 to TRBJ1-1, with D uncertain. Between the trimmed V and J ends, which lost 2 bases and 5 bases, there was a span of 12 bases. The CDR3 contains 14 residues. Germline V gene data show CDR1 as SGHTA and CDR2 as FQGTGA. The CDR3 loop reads CASSLSPAGTEAFF. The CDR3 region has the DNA TGTGCCAGCAGCTTATCCCCAGCAGGAACTGAAGCTTTCTTT.

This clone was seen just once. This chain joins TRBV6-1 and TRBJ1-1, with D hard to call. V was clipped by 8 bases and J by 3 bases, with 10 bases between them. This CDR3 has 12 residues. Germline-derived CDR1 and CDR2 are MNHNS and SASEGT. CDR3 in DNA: TGTGCCAGCGGAAGGTGGGACACTGAAGCTTTCTTT. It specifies CASGRWDTEAFF.

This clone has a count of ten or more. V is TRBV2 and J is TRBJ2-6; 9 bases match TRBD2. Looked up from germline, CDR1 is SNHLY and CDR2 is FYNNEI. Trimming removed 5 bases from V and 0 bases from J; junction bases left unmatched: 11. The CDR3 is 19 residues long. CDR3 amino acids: CASSRTGTSLSSGANVLTF. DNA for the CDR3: TGTGCCAGCAGTAGGACCGGGACTAGCTTATCCTCTGGGGCCAACGTCCTGACTTTC. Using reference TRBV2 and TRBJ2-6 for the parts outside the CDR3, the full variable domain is EPEVTQTPSHQVTQMGQEVILRCVPISNHLYFYWYRQILGQKVEFLVSFYNNEISEKSEIFDDQFSVERPDGSNFTLKIRSTKLEDSAMYFCASSRTGTSLSSGANVLTFGAGSRLTVL.

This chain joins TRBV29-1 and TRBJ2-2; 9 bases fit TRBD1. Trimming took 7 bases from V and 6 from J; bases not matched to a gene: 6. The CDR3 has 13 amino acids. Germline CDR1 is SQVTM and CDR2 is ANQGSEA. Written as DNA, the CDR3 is TGCAGCGCACAGGGGGCATCGGCCGGGGAGCTGTTTTTT. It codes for CSAQGASAGELFF.

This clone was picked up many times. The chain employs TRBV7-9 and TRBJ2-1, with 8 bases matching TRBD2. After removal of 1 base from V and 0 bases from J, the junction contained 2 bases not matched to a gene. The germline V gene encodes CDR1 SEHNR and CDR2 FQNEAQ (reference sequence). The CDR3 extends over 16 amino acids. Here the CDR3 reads CASSLGSGSSYNEQFF. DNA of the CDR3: TGTGCCAGCAGCTTAGGAAGCGGGAGCTCCTACAATGAGCAGTTCTTC.

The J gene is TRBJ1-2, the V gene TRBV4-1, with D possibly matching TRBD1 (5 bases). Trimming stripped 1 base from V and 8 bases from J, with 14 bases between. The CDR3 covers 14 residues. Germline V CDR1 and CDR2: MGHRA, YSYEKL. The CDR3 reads CASSQVGAGYGYTF. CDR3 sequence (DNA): TGCGCCAGCAGCCAAGTCGGGGCTGGGTACGGCTACACCTTC.

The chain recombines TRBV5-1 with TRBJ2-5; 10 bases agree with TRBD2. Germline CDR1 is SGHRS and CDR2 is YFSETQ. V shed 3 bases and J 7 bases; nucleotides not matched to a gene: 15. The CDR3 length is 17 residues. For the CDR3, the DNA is TGCGCCAGCAGCTCGTCGGAAGGTTTAGCGGGGGGTGGGACCCAGTACTTC. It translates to CASSSSEGLAGGGTQYF.

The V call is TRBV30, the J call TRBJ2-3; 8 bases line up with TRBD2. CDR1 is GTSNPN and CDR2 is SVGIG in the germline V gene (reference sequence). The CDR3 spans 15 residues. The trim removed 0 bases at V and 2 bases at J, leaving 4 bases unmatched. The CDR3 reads CAWSVISGVTDTQYF. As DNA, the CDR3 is TGTGCCTGGAGTGTAATTAGCGGGGTCACAGATACGCAGTATTTT.

The CDR3 DNA follows: TGTGCCAGTAGCCCTGCTGGGGGGGGAAATCAGCCCCAGCATTTT. Amino acids: CASSPAGGGNQPQHF. V usage is TRBV19 and J usage is TRBJ1-5, with D perhaps matching TRBD1 (5 bases). Germline-derived CDR1 and CDR2 are LNHDA and SQIVND (reference sequence). The CDR3 consists of 15 residues. With 6 bases removed from V and 4 bases from J, the gap between germline ends came to 16 bases.

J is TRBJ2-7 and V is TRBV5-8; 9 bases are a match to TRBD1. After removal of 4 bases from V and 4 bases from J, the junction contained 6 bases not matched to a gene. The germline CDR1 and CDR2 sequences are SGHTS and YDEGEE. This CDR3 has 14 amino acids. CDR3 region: CASSLRTGEYEQYF. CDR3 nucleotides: TGTGCCAGCAGCCTACGGACAGGGGAATACGAGCAGTACTTC.

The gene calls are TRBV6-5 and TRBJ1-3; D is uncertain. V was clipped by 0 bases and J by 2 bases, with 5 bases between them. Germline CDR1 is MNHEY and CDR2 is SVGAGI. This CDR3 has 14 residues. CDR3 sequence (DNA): TGTGCCAGCAGTTACTCAAGTACTGGAAACACCATATATTTT. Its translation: CASSYSSTGNTIYF.

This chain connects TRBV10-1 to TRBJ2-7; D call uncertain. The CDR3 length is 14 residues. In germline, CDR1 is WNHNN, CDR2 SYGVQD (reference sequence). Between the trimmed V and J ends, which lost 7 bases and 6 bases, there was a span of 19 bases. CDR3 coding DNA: TGCGCCAGCATCTTCAAACCCGCGAAGGGCGAGCAGTACTTC. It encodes CASIFKPAKGEQYF.

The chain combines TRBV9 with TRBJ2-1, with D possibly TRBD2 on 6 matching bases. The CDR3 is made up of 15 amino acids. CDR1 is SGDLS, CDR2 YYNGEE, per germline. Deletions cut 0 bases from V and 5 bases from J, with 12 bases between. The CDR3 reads CASSVGSGGDNEQFF. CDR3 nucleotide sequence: TGTGCCAGCAGCGTAGGATCAGGAGGGGACAATGAGCAGTTCTTC.